Presented here are 26 T cell receptor beta chains from one specimen sequenced in a study of cytomegalovirus exposure and HLA in healthy donors. PCR amplification relied on 60 Vbeta primers (plus 13 Jbeta primers). Assay used: immunoSEQ multiplex PCR; TCRdb lists only in-frame clones, some missing. Its clone listing holds about 150,000 clones. The sample taken for sequencing was PBMCs. These TCRs come from a woman aged 45-60 years in good health and CMV-seronegative.

The V call is TRBV9, the J call TRBJ1-1; D unclear. Looked up from germline, CDR1 is SGDLS and CDR2 is YYNGEE. V dropped 4 bases and J dropped 3 bases, with 16 bases sitting between them. There are 15 residues in the CDR3. CDR3 region: CASSLHGEVDTEAFF. CDR3 nucleotide sequence: TGTGCCAGCAGCCTCCACGGCGAGGTGGACACTGAAGCTTTCTTT.

This sequence joins TRBV5-6 and TRBJ2-7; 9 bases are a match to TRBD2. Looked up from germline, CDR1 is SGHDT and CDR2 is YYEEEE. This CDR3 has 15 amino acids. The ends lost 2 bases at V and 0 bases at J; junction bases unmatched: 3. CDR3 nucleotides: TGTGCCAGCAGCTTTTCGACTAGCGGCTCCTACGAGCAGTACTTC. Its protein is CASSFSTSGSYEQYF.

Points on this clone: Other DNA sequences in the same sample also yield this CDR3. This chain links TRBV30 with TRBJ2-3; TRBD1 matches at 7 bases. Unmatched junction bases numbered 13, after V lost 4 bases and J lost 6 bases. CDR1 is GTSNPN, CDR2 SVGIG, per germline (reference sequence). This CDR3 comprises 15 residues. CDR3 sequence reads: CAWTRDSALTDTQYF. The CDR3, as DNA: TGTGCCTGGACCCGGGACAGCGCCCTCACGGATACGCAGTATTTT.

The J gene is TRBJ2-1, the V gene TRBV2, with 7 bases lining up with TRBD1. The CDR3 spans 15 residues. V was pared by 7 bases and J by 8 bases, with 14 bases of the junction left unmatched. Per the germline V gene, CDR1 is SNHLY and CDR2 is FYNNEI. The CDR3: CASNWPLTGFDEQFF. DNA for the CDR3: TGTGCCAGCAATTGGCCTTTGACAGGGTTCGATGAGCAGTTCTTC.

The chain combines TRBV27 with TRBJ2-3; 10 positions match TRBD2. V shed 0 bases and J 4 bases; nucleotides not matched to a gene: 4. The germline V gene encodes CDR1 MNHEY and CDR2 SMNVEV (reference sequence). The CDR3 loop spans 16 amino acids. The CDR3 is CASSLSTAGGPDTQYF. CDR3 bases: TGTGCCAGCAGTTTATCTACAGCGGGAGGGCCAGATACGCAGTATTTT.

The V call is TRBV27, the J call TRBJ2-1, with 8 nucleotides matching TRBD2. The CDR3 covers 15 residues. V lost 2 bases and J lost 7; bases outside the gene matches: 7. Per the germline V gene, CDR1 is MNHEY and CDR2 is SMNVEV (reference sequence). The CDR3 reads CASSLRIAGLNEQFF. The CDR3 DNA sequence: TGTGCCAGCAGTTTAAGAATAGCGGGGTTAAATGAGCAGTTCTTC.

The CDR3 protein is CASSLGVGQGNSPLHF. CDR3 nucleotide sequence: TGTGCCAGCAGTTTAGGCGTAGGACAGGGGAATTCACCCCTCCACTTT. The chain joins TRBV28 to TRBJ1-6, with 9 bases matching TRBD1. CDR1 and CDR2 from the germline V gene are MDHEN and SYDVKM. The CDR3 length is 16 residues. Trimming at V came to 2 bases and at J to 7 bases, leaving 6 bases not matched to a gene.

The chain is built from TRBV7-6 and TRBJ1-4; D is possibly TRBD1 (6 bases). The CDR3 is 12 amino acids. V dropped 6 bases and J dropped 7 bases, with 9 bases sitting between them. From germline, CDR1 is SGHVS and CDR2 FNYEAQ. The DNA of the CDR3 is TGTGCCAGCAGTCGGACAGTTGAAAAACTGTTTTTT. Amino acids: CASSRTVEKLFF.

The chain combines TRBV6-5 with TRBJ2-7; 10 nucleotides align to TRBD1. The CDR3 has 15 amino acids. The trim removed 6 bases at V and 5 bases at J, leaving 10 bases unmatched. Germline lookup yields CDR1 MNHEY and CDR2 SVGAGI. CDR3: CASRMIGTGDHEQYF. CDR3 sequence (DNA): TGTGCCAGCAGGATGATCGGGACAGGGGACCACGAGCAGTACTTC.

The chain employs TRBV7-2 and TRBJ2-1; 12 positions agree with TRBD2. CDR1 SGHTA and CDR2 FQGNSA come from the germline V gene. V was clipped by 5 bases and J by 5 bases; unmatched bases: 10. The CDR3 is 17 residues long. The CDR3 loop reads CASSLSPTSGRDNEQFF. In DNA form, the CDR3 reads TGTGCCAGCAGCCTTTCGCCGACTAGCGGGAGAGACAATGAGCAGTTCTTC.

This rearrangement joins TRBV28 to TRBJ1-2; D remains unclear. The CDR3 contains 14 residues. CDR1 is MDHEN, CDR2 SYDVKM, per germline. Trimming removed 9 bases at V and 2 bases at J, with 16 bases between. The CDR3 bases are TGTGCCAGTGATAGCGGACCGCTGAACTATGGCTACACCTTC. Its protein is CASDSGPLNYGYTF.

V is TRBV7-3 and J is TRBJ2-2; unclear D gene. Trimming took 5 bases from V and 2 from J, leaving 15 bases between them. Germline V gene data show CDR1 as SGHTA and CDR2 as FQGTGA. This CDR3 has 16 amino acids. The CDR3 is CASSPYWSHNTGELFF. CDR3 sequence (DNA): TGTGCCAGCAGCCCCTATTGGAGCCATAACACCGGGGAGCTGTTTTTT.

This sequence joins TRBV2 and TRBJ2-5; D is ambiguous. This CDR3 region has 13 residues. V gave up 4 bases and J gave up 0 bases, with 6 bases separating them. Looked up from germline, CDR1 is SNHLY and CDR2 is FYNNEI. The CDR3 DNA reads as TGTGCCAGCAGTGTACGGGACCAAGAGACCCAGTACTTC. Protein product: CASSVRDQETQYF.

J is TRBJ1-2 and V is TRBV19, with a tentative D call TRBD1 (5 bases). The CDR3 is made up of 16 amino acids. Trimming removed 4 bases from V and 7 bases from J, with 22 bases in between. Germline V lookup: CDR1 LNHDA, CDR2 SQIVND (reference sequence). CDR3: CASSTLAGVGGAGYTF. The CDR3, as DNA: TGTGCCAGTAGTACCCTCGCAGGTGTAGGTGGGGCTGGCTACACCTTC.

The chain recombines TRBV28 with TRBJ2-1, with 7 nucleotides matching TRBD1. J was trimmed by 0 bases and V by 8 bases; bases with no gene match: 4. CDR1 and CDR2 from the germline V gene are MDHEN and SYDVKM. The CDR3 totals 14 residues. The CDR3 reads CASGGQSSYNEQFF. The CDR3 DNA reads TGTGCCAGCGGGGGACAGAGCTCCTACAATGAGCAGTTCTTC.

V and J are TRBV5-4 and TRBJ2-5; D not certain. The CDR3 extends over 13 amino acids. From germline, CDR1 is SGHNT and CDR2 YYREEE (reference sequence). V was clipped by 4 bases and J by 5 bases, with 12 bases between them. CDR3 residues: CASSMSGLETQYF. In DNA form, the CDR3 reads TGTGCCAGCAGCATGTCCGGGTTGGAGACCCAGTACTTC.

The chain has TRBV9 and TRBJ2-4, with TRBD2 matching over 9 bases. Germline trimming cut 0 bases from V and 11 bases from J; bases unmatched to any gene: 9. CDR3 length equals 15 residues. The germline V gene has CDR1 SGDLS and CDR2 YYNGEE. The CDR3 reads CASSVGASGIVVQYF. The CDR3 nucleotides are TGTGCCAGCAGCGTAGGGGCTAGCGGGATCGTCGTTCAGTACTTC.

CDR3 region: CASSKNRDSNYGYTF. The CDR3 DNA is TGTGCCAGTAGTAAGAACCGGGACTCGAACTATGGCTACACCTTC. The chain carries TRBV19 and TRBJ1-2; D may be TRBD1 (5 bases). The CDR3 length is 15 residues. The germline V and J ends were trimmed by 4 bases and 2 bases, with 14 bases remaining between them. In germline, CDR1 is LNHDA, CDR2 SQIVND (reference sequence).

The genes are TRBV19 and TRBJ2-1; 10 bases line up with TRBD2. Trimming cost V 6 bases and J 4 bases; bases outside gene matches: 3. The CDR3 has 14 amino acids. CDR1 LNHDA and CDR2 SQIVND come from the germline V gene (reference sequence). CDR3 DNA sequence: TGTGCCAGTAGCCGTAGCGGGGGGTACAATGAGCAGTTCTTC. Translating it yields CASSRSGGYNEQFF.

The rearrangement joins TRBV5-1 to TRBJ1-5, with 8 positions matching TRBD1. Germline CDR1 reads SGHRS; CDR2 reads YFSETQ. Germline trimming cut 3 bases from V and 5 bases from J; bases unmatched to any gene: 4. This CDR3 has 14 residues. CDR3 in DNA: TGCGCCAGCAGCTCCGGACAGGGTGATCAGCCCCAGCATTTT. Translated, it gives CASSSGQGDQPQHF.

The chain uses TRBV7-9 and TRBJ2-1; TRBD2 might be the D (7 bases). Trimming stripped 8 bases from V and 1 base from J, with 12 bases between. The V gene's germline CDR1 is SEHNR and CDR2 FQNEAQ (reference sequence). This CDR3 region has 14 residues. CDR3 sequence: CASRAGQSYNEQFF. The CDR3 DNA reads TGTGCCAGCCGAGCGGGACAATCCTACAATGAGCAGTTCTTC.

This rearrangement joins TRBV7-9 to TRBJ2-5; 9 bases align to TRBD2. The DNA end lines up better with TRBJ2-7; the J call may be wrong. The CDR3 totals 14 residues. Germline CDR1 is SEHNR and CDR2 is FQNEAQ (reference sequence). The CDR3 DNA reads TGTGCCAGCAGGATAGCGGGAGAAGGGTACGAGCAGTACTTC. Translation gives CASRIAGEGYEQYF.

The chain links TRBV7-9 to TRBJ1-4, with D hard to call. The V gene's germline CDR1 is SEHNR and CDR2 FQNEAQ (reference sequence). The CDR3 length is 14 residues. V was cut by 10 bases and J by 0 bases, with 12 bases left in between. The CDR3 loop reads CAISAAATNEKLFF. The CDR3 DNA follows: TGTGCCATATCCGCGGCTGCAACTAATGAAAAACTGTTTTTT.

V gene TRBV5-1 combines with J gene TRBJ2-3; perhaps TRBD1 as D (6 bases). The length of the CDR3 is 16 residues. Trimming removed 4 bases from V and 2 bases from J, with 17 bases in between. In germline, CDR1 is SGHRS, CDR2 YFSETQ. The CDR3 nucleotides are TGCGCCAGCAGCCAACTCGGACAGATTTACACAGATACGCAGTATTTT. Protein: CASSQLGQIYTDTQYF. The variable domain in full, with the rest retrieved from reference TRBV5-1 and TRBJ2-3, is KAGVTQTPRYLIKTRGQQVTLSCSPISGHRSVSWYQQTPGQGLQFLFEYFSETQRNKGNFPGRFSGRQFSNSRSEMNVSTLELGDSALYLCASSQLGQIYTDTQYFGPGTRLTVL.

The chain is built from TRBV2 and TRBJ2-1, with 8 nucleotides matching TRBD2. Germline CDR1 and CDR2: SNHLY and FYNNEI. This CDR3 contains 12 residues. V lost 8 bases to trimming and J lost 9 bases; unmatched junction nucleotides: 6. Here the CDR3 reads CASAREGVEQFF. DNA for the CDR3: TGTGCCAGCGCCCGGGAGGGTGTTGAGCAGTTCTTC.

The rearrangement links TRBV18 to TRBJ1-5; D gene uncertain. The CDR3 totals 14 residues. V was clipped by 2 bases and J by 2 bases, with 7 bases between them. CDR1 is KGHSH and CDR2 is LQKENI in the germline V gene. The CDR3 DNA follows: TGTGCCAGCTCACCAGGGCACGGCAATCAGCCCCAGCATTTT. Protein product: CASSPGHGNQPQHF.